Listed below are T cell receptor beta chains from one sample, sequenced in a study of blood T cell repertoires in COVID-19. Using immunoSEQ multiplex PCR, the repertoire was profiled, and TCRdb retains in-frame clones only, with some absent. Of hundreds of thousands of clones in the sample, 80% to 90% were seen once. Material for sequencing was PBMCs or T cells enriched from blood (not recorded which). The receptors were gathered from a woman aged 30 to 39 who had recovered from COVID-19. Each CDR3 is given with its conserved first and last residue. The order of the fields is D gene, J gene, clone size, V gene, CDR3 DNA, CDR3 protein. D genes are given only for firm matches. Clone size is stated in some rows and not others, as once, few, many or a class when expanded.

NA TRBJ1-5 NA TRBV7-3 TGTGCCAGCAGCTTAGGAGGAGACCCTGGGCAGCCCCAGCATTTT CASSLGGDPGQPQHF
TRBD2 TRBJ2-7 few TRBV5-4 TGTGCCAGCAGCGGGACTAGCGGGAGGGGGTTCTACGAGCAGTACTTC CASSGTSGRGFYEQYF
TRBD2 TRBJ2-3 NA TRBV30 TGTGCCTGGAGTCTCGCAGCCGGGACTAGCGGGAGATGGGAGGGTACGCAGTATTTT CAWSLAAGTSGRWEGTQYF
TRBD1 TRBJ1-2 NA TRBV28 TGTGCCAGCAGAGGGACAGGGGGACGCCTTAACTATGGCTACACCTTC CASRGTGGRLNYGYTF
NA TRBJ1-1 NA TRBV7-2 TGTGCCAGCAGCTTTTTGAGTGGGGCGACTGAAGCTTTCTTT CASSFLSGATEAFF
TRBD1 TRBJ1-5 NA TRBV2 TGTGCCACCTCGAGGGGGCTAAGCAATCAGCCCCAGCATTTT CATSRGLSNQPQHF
NA TRBJ2-7 NA TRBV6-5 TGTGCCACCGAAAGGGGTGGTCGGAAATCCTTC CATERGGRKSF
TRBD2 TRBJ2-1 NA TRBV11-1 TGTGCCAGCAGCTCCGGGGGGGGGAACTACAATGAGCAGTTCTTC CASSSGGGNYNEQFF
NA TRBJ1-1 NA TRBV19 TGTGCCAGTAGTACCCGCCCCGGGGGAGGGTCGGCTTTCTTT CASSTRPGGGSAFF
NA TRBJ2-2 few TRBV7-3 TGTGCCAGCAGCCTAGCCCCCGCATCTTCCACCGGGGAGCTGTTTTTT CASSLAPASSTGELFF
NA TRBJ2-1 NA TRBV7-9 TGTGCCAGCAGCTATAGCGGAGGGGCCTACAATGAGCAGTTCTTC CASSYSGGAYNEQFF
NA TRBJ2-1 NA TRBV11-2 TGTGCCAGCAGCTTTAATAGCTTTACGAGCGCGACCTACAATGAGCAGTTCTTC CASSFNSFTSATYNEQFF
TRBD1 TRBJ2-3 NA TRBV14 TGTGCCAGCAGTCGAACAGGGGGCGCCACAGATACGCAGTATTTT CASSRTGGATDTQYF
TRBD1 TRBJ1-2 NA TRBV19 TGTGCCAGTACCACAGGGGTAGGGAACTATGGCTACACCTTC CASTTGVGNYGYTF
NA TRBJ2-1 NA TRBV28 TGTGCCAGCAGTTTTTTAGGGGCTTTTCGCCGGAGCTCCTACAATGAGCAGTTCTTC CASSFLGAFRRSSYNEQFF
NA TRBJ2-1 NA TRBV25-1 TGTGCCAGCAGTCGGCTAGCCGGCAATGAGCAGTTCTTC CASSRLAGNEQFF
NA TRBJ1-2 NA TRBV29-1 TGCAGCGCCGCCCCCGGGAGAGATAACTATGGCTACACCTTC CSAAPGRDNYGYTF
NA TRBJ1-1 NA TRBV5-6 TGTGCCAGCAACCAAAGGGGGACTGAAGCTTTCTTT CASNQRGTEAFF
TRBD2 TRBJ2-7 NA TRBV7-2 TGTGCCAGCAGCCTCTCCGGGACTAGCGTTTCCTACGAGCAGTACTTC CASSLSGTSVSYEQYF
NA TRBJ1-1 NA TRBV21-1 TGTGCCAGCAGCAAAGCGCCGGGACAGGGGGAAGGGGGCCCTTATAACACTGAAGCTTTCTTT CASSKAPGQGEGGPYNTEAFF
NA TRBJ2-7 NA TRBV11-2 TGTGCCAGCAGCTTAACCCCCGTACAATCTTACGAGCAGTACTTC CASSLTPVQSYEQYF
TRBD2 TRBJ2-2 NA TRBV27 TGTGCCAGCAGTCCCTACTCCGGGACTAGCGGGCCCTTGAGTGGGGAGCTGTTTTTT CASSPYSGTSGPLSGELFF